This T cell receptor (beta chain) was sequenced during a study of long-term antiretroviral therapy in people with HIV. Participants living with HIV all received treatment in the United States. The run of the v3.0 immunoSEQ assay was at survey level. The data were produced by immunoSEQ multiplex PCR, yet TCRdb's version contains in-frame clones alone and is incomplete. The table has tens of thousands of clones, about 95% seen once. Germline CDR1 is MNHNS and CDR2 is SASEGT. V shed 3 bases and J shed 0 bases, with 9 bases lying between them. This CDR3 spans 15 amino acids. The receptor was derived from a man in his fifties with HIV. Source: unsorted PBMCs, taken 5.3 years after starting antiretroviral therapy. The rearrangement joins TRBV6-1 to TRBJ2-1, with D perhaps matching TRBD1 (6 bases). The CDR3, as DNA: TGTGCCAGCAGTGAGGGGGCTAGCTCCTACAATGAGCAGTTCTTC. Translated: CASSEGASSYNEQFF.